This T cell receptor (beta chain) is drawn from a study of CD8 T cells in Susac syndrome. The RNA input was roughly 0.45 to 1 ug, and it was reverse transcribed with random hexamers. Across 54 Vbeta and 13 Jbeta, TCR beta CDR3 was amplified with immunoSEQ multiplex PCR. TCRdb called the immunoSEQ multiplex PCR reads again in MiXCR, with one record for every CDR3 protein. The profile covers 90,000 to 150,000 distinct CDR3 sequences, with around 94% appearing a single time and under 0.095% taken by the ten largest. Per germline, CDR1 SGHRS and CDR2 YFSETQ. The CDR3 is 15 amino acids. V shed 4 bases and J shed 5 bases, with 15 bases lying between them.

The gene calls are TRBV5-1 and TRBJ2-2; D perhaps matches TRBD2 (5 bases). Sequencing was done on a sample of CD4+ T cells from PBMCs. The sequence was obtained from a human donor with multiple sclerosis. CDR3 sequence: CASSPGPEGTGELFF. In DNA form, the CDR3 reads TGCGCCAGCAGCCCTGGTCCCGAGGGAACCGGGGAGCTGTTTTTT.